A selection of T cell receptor beta chains follows, all from one sample in a study of T cell responses to AZD1222 COVID-19 vaccine. Sequencing was performed with immunoSEQ multiplex PCR; in TCRdb, only in-frame clones are kept and a portion is missing. Of 130,000 or so clones detected, approximately 91% appear once; the ten largest clones hold roughly 6.5%. This specimen was peripheral blood, taken on day 0 of AZD1222 vaccination. Receptor source: an adult in good health. Both conserved end residues are part of each CDR3. Fields, in order: V gene, J gene, CDR3 protein.

v_call: TRBV7-6; j_call: TRBJ2-1; cdr3_aa: CASSLKGLGSYNEQFF
v_call: TRBV2; j_call: TRBJ1-1; cdr3_aa: CASSDIEWIEAFF
v_call: TRBV5-5; j_call: TRBJ2-3; cdr3_aa: CASSLDITDTQYF
v_call: TRBV3-1/TRBV3-2; j_call: TRBJ1-1; cdr3_aa: CASRDNTEAFF
v_call: TRBV4-2; j_call: TRBJ2-1; cdr3_aa: CASSQDLWGGFNEQFF
v_call: TRBV2; j_call: TRBJ1-1; cdr3_aa: CARQLNTEAFF
v_call: TRBV4-3; j_call: TRBJ1-2; cdr3_aa: CASSQEATPAPGDGYTF
v_call: TRBV27; j_call: TRBJ1-6; cdr3_aa: CASSPRESSYNSPLHF
v_call: TRBV3-1/TRBV3-2; j_call: TRBJ2-1; cdr3_aa: CASSERGANNEQFF
v_call: TRBV30; j_call: TRBJ1-3; cdr3_aa: CAWSSGQMRSDTIYF
v_call: TRBV5-1; j_call: TRBJ2-7; cdr3_aa: CASSTATNSYEQYF
v_call: TRBV6-1; j_call: TRBJ1-1; cdr3_aa: CASSEVGTGNTEAFF
v_call: TRBV19; j_call: TRBJ2-4; cdr3_aa: CASSMWALGKNIQYF
v_call: TRBV4-3; j_call: TRBJ1-2; cdr3_aa: CASSQGQGGNYGYTF
v_call: TRBV9; j_call: TRBJ2-7; cdr3_aa: CASSERDRGSGEQYF
v_call: TRBV27; j_call: TRBJ2-1; cdr3_aa: CASSLSLAATYNEQFF
v_call: TRBV7-9; j_call: TRBJ2-7; cdr3_aa: CASSSPGPRPIYEQYF
v_call: TRBV5-1; j_call: TRBJ2-3; cdr3_aa: CASSSNTDTQYF
v_call: TRBV5-1; j_call: TRBJ1-1; cdr3_aa: CASRIGENTEAFF
v_call: TRBV18; j_call: TRBJ1-2; cdr3_aa: CASSSDRAYGYTF
v_call: TRBV4-3; j_call: TRBJ2-1; cdr3_aa: CASSQDRGENEQFF
v_call: TRBV10-1; j_call: TRBJ2-5; cdr3_aa: CASSDRGQETQYF